These 25 T cell receptor beta chains were sequenced from one sample in a study of cytomegalovirus exposure and HLA in healthy donors. The PCR employed 60 Vbeta primers together with 13 Jbeta primers. The assay was immunoSEQ multiplex PCR, and TCRdb's table has in-frame clones only and misses some. The sample holds some 96,000 clones, about 72% seen once. The sample taken for sequencing was PBMCs. The receptors derive from a woman aged 55-70 years in good health and CMV-seropositive.

This chain joins TRBV5-1 and TRBJ2-7, with TRBD2 matching 7 bases. The CDR3 is 14 amino acids. V lost 0 bases, J lost 3 bases, and 3 bases stayed unmatched. CDR1 is SGHRS and CDR2 is YFSETQ in the germline V gene. For the CDR3, the DNA is TGCGCCAGCAGCTTGGGGCGGGAGAACTACGAGCAGTACTTC. Protein product: CASSLGRENYEQYF. Full variable domain (rest looked up from reference TRBV5-1 and TRBJ2-7): KAGVTQTPRYLIKTRGQQVTLSCSPISGHRSVSWYQQTPGQGLQFLFEYFSETQRNKGNFPGRFSGRQFSNSRSEMNVSTLELGDSALYLCASSLGRENYEQYFGPGTRLTVT.

The CDR3 spells CASSVEGERYEQFF. The CDR3 bases are TGTGCCAGCAGCGTAGAGGGGGAAAGGTATGAGCAGTTCTTC. This sequence joins TRBV9 and TRBJ2-1; D is perhaps TRBD1 (6 bases). The CDR3 sequence is 14 residues long. Trimming left V 0 bases short and J 8 bases short, with 12 bases between. The V gene's germline CDR1 is SGDLS and CDR2 YYNGEE.

The rearrangement links TRBV2 to TRBJ1-1; TRBD1 matches 8 bases. Per germline, CDR1 SNHLY and CDR2 FYNNEI. J lost 1 base, V lost 7 bases, and 8 bases had no gene match. CDR3 size: 15 residues. CDR3 nucleotide sequence: TGTGCCAGCAACCCCGACAGGGGAAGGAACACTGAAGCTTTCTTT. Translated, it gives CASNPDRGRNTEAFF.

This clone was observed once. V usage is TRBV5-4 and J usage is TRBJ1-1; D gene uncertain. Germline values: CDR1 SGHNT, CDR2 YYREEE (reference sequence). The CDR3 is 14 residues long. V was shortened by 2 bases and J by 0 bases, with 8 bases between the two germline ends. The DNA of the CDR3 is TGTGCCAGCAGCTTACCGAGCCTGAACACTGAAGCTTTCTTT. Protein product: CASSLPSLNTEAFF.

The chain uses TRBV5-4 and TRBJ2-7; 11 positions agree with TRBD1. Germline CDR1 and CDR2: SGHNT and YYREEE (reference sequence). There are 14 residues in the CDR3. V shed 4 bases and J 4 bases; nucleotides not matched to a gene: 4. The CDR3 here is CASSERDRGYEQYF. The CDR3 DNA reads as TGTGCCAGCAGCGAACGGGACAGGGGGTACGAGCAGTACTTC. Based on the CDR3 plus reference TRBV5-4 and TRBJ2-7, the full variable domain is ETGVTQSPTHLIKTRGQQVTLRCSSQSGHNTVSWYQQALGQGPQFIFQYYREEENGRGNFPPRFSGLQFPNYSSELNVNALELDDSALYLCASSERDRGYEQYFGPGTRLTVT.

Notes on this clone: The junction does not match germline at one end; this may be a read error. This sequence joins TRBV7-9 and TRBJ1-2; 7 positions match TRBD1. The CDR3 runs 12 residues. In germline, CDR1 is SEHNR, CDR2 FQNEAQ (reference sequence). The CDR3 here is CSSSTGAYGYTF. The CDR3 region has the DNA TGTTCCAGTTCAACAGGGGCCTATGGCTACACCTTC.

CDR3 region: CAWSGGQEDLSSYEQYF. In DNA form, the CDR3 reads TGTGCCTGGAGTGGGGGACAGGAGGACCTAAGCTCCTACGAGCAGTACTTC. V gene TRBV30 combines with J gene TRBJ2-7, with TRBD1 identical over 8 bases. CDR3 size: 17 residues. Germline V gene data show CDR1 as GTSNPN and CDR2 as SVGIG (reference sequence). The trim removed 1 base at V and 0 bases at J, leaving 11 bases unmatched.

The chain is built from TRBV5-1 and TRBJ2-7; D perhaps matches TRBD1 (6 bases). Looked up from germline, CDR1 is SGHRS and CDR2 is YFSETQ. V was pared by 0 bases and J by 0 bases, with 16 bases between. This CDR3 is built from 17 residues. CDR3 bases: TGCGCCAGCAGCTTGGAACTTTGGGGGCCGGGCTCCTACGAGCAGTACTTC. This gives the protein CASSLELWGPGSYEQYF.

This sequence joins TRBV5-6 and TRBJ1-1; maybe TRBD1 (6 bases). The CDR3 has 17 residues. V gave up 6 bases and J gave up 0 bases, with 21 bases separating them. Germline CDR1 and CDR2: SGHDT and YYEEEE. The CDR3 DNA sequence: TGTGCCAGCACCCTGGTTACGGGGGGCAGGGTGAACACTGAAGCTTTCTTT. Translating it yields CASTLVTGGRVNTEAFF.

The table lists this clone with a few counts. The chain links TRBV6-5 to TRBJ2-7; TRBD2 might be the D (6 bases). Trimming took off 8 bases at V and 4 bases at J, with 15 bases between the two ends. CDR1 and CDR2 from the germline V gene are MNHEY and SVGAGI. The length of the CDR3 is 13 residues. DNA of the CDR3: TGTGCCAGCCTTTCCGCGGCGGGGTACGAGCAGTACTTC. Translation gives CASLSAAGYEQYF.

V gene TRBV6-6 combines with J gene TRBJ2-1; D is ambiguous. Germline V gene lookup returns CDR1 MNHNY and CDR2 SVGAGI (reference sequence). The V and J ends lost 2 bases and 4 bases respectively, with 6 bases between them. This CDR3 contains 13 residues. In nucleotides, the CDR3 is TGTGCCAGCAGTTACGACATATACAATGAGCAGTTCTTC. Its translation is CASSYDIYNEQFF.

This chain links TRBV15 with TRBJ2-3; 13 bases fit TRBD2. After removal of 2 bases from V and 3 bases from J, the junction contained 5 bases not matched to a gene. CDR1 and CDR2 (germline): LNHNV, YYDKDF (reference sequence). This CDR3 is built from 17 residues. The CDR3 protein is CATSRSGLAGRTDTQYF. For the CDR3, the DNA is TGTGCCACCAGCAGATCGGGACTAGCGGGAAGGACAGATACGCAGTATTTT.

Worth noting for this clone: One end of the junction varies from germline; a read error may be responsible. CDR3 loop: CASSETFLGTQHF. The DNA for the CDR3 is TGTGCCAGCAGCGAGACATTCCTCGGGACTCAACACTTC. The rearrangement links TRBV11-2 to TRBJ2-5; D is possibly TRBD2 (6 bases). This CDR3 contains 13 residues. CDR1 and CDR2 (germline): SGHAT, FQNNGV.

The J gene is TRBJ2-5, the V gene TRBV4-1, with D uncertain. The V and J ends lost 4 bases and 5 bases respectively, with 20 bases between them. This CDR3 is built from 16 residues. Germline assignment: CDR1 MGHRA and CDR2 YSYEKL. Here the CDR3 DNA reads TGCGCCAGCAGCCTTCCCGCCGGGTCCGTTGGGGAGACCCAGTACTTC. Translating gives CASSLPAGSVGETQYF.

This sequence joins TRBV7-3 and TRBJ2-7; D call uncertain. Per germline, CDR1 SGHTA and CDR2 FQGTGA. The CDR3 runs 15 residues. V gave up 5 bases and J gave up 0 bases, with 14 bases separating them. Written as DNA, the CDR3 is TGTGCCAGCAGCCCCAAACCGATGAGCTCCTACGAGCAGTACTTC. Residues: CASSPKPMSSYEQYF.

The V call is TRBV7-3, the J call TRBJ2-2; D is unclear. The CDR3 totals 15 residues. V gave up 2 bases and J gave up 5 bases, with 12 bases separating them. Germline V gene lookup returns CDR1 SGHTA and CDR2 FQGTGA. The CDR3 nucleotides read TGTGCCAGCAGCTTATTTGGATCTAGGACCGGGGAGCTGTTTTTT. Amino acids: CASSLFGSRTGELFF.

This chain joins TRBV30 and TRBJ2-1, with D perhaps matching TRBD1 (5 bases). The CDR3 has 12 residues. Per germline, CDR1 GTSNPN and CDR2 SVGIG (reference sequence). V was trimmed by 6 bases and J by 3 bases, leaving 9 bases between them. The CDR3 is CACRQFYNEQFF. CDR3 DNA sequence: TGTGCCTGCCGACAGTTCTACAATGAGCAGTTCTTC.

The CDR3 here is CAIGKGAQGEKLFF. The CDR3 DNA sequence: TGTGCTATTGGGAAGGGGGCGCAGGGTGAAAAACTGTTTTTT. This sequence joins TRBV7-7 and TRBJ1-4, with 7 bases matching TRBD1. CDR3 size: 14 residues. Germline-derived CDR1 and CDR2 are SSHAT and FNYEAQ (reference sequence). Based on the CDR3 plus reference TRBV7-7 and TRBJ1-4, the full variable domain is GAGVSQSPRYKVTKRGQDVTLRCDPISSHATLYWYQQALGQGPEFLTYFNYEAQPDKSGLPSDRFSAERPEGSISTLTIQRTEQRDSAMYRCAIGKGAQGEKLFFGSGTQLSVL.

The V call is TRBV10-1, the J call TRBJ2-7, with D tentatively TRBD1 (7 bases). V gave up 5 bases and J gave up 3 bases, with 11 bases separating them. This CDR3 has 13 amino acids. The germline CDR1 and CDR2 sequences are WNHNN and SYGVQD (reference sequence). CDR3 sequence: CASSPGGSYEQYF. The CDR3, as DNA: TGCGCCAGCAGTCCAGGGGGGAGCTACGAGCAGTACTTC.

The chain links TRBV27 to TRBJ2-1; D gene unclear. The CDR3 is 11 residues long. Looked up from germline, CDR1 is MNHEY and CDR2 is SMNVEV (reference sequence). Between the trimmed V and J ends, which lost 5 bases and 7 bases, there was a span of 6 bases. The CDR3 region has the DNA TGTGCCAGCAGTCTCGGGAATGAGCAGTTCTTC. It specifies CASSLGNEQFF.

The chain carries TRBV6-5 and TRBJ2-7; TRBD2 matches 8 bases. From germline, CDR1 is MNHEY and CDR2 SVGAGI. V dropped 4 bases and J dropped 2; count of bases not matched to a gene: 10. The CDR3 sequence is 16 residues long. CDR3 DNA sequence: TGTGCCAGCAGTTCTTATAGCGGGACCAATCCCTACGAGCAGTACTTC. This translates into CASSSYSGTNPYEQYF.

This chain joins TRBV7-2 and TRBJ1-6; D unclear. Germline CDR1 and CDR2: SGHTA and FQGNSA. Trimming stripped 3 bases from V and 14 bases from J, with 14 bases between. The CDR3 has 13 amino acids. CDR3 loop: CASSLTGIQALHF. The DNA of the CDR3 is TGTGCCAGCAGCTTGACGGGAATTCAGGCCCTCCACTTT.

Concerning this clone: Mismatch with germline at one junction end may stem from a read error. This chain uses TRBV6-5 with TRBJ2-5; 8 bases line up with TRBD1. The germline V gene has CDR1 MNHEY and CDR2 SVGAGI. This CDR3 contains 14 residues. CDR3 bases: TGTGCCGCCCGACAGGGGATGGGGCCAGAGACCCAGCACTTC. Amino acids: CAARQGMGPETQHF.

The V gene is TRBV29-1, the J gene TRBJ2-7, with TRBD2 identical over 10 bases. The length of the CDR3 is 16 residues. The junction had 19 bases not matched to a gene; V was cut back by 7 bases and J by 7 bases. Germline loops: CDR1 SQVTM, CDR2 ANQGSEA. The CDR3 spells CSATSLRTSGLGEQYF. The CDR3, as DNA: TGCAGCGCCACCTCTTTACGGACTAGCGGCCTGGGGGAGCAGTACTTC.

The chain has TRBV7-9 and TRBJ1-1, with TRBD1 as a possible D gene (6 bases). The CDR3 has 15 amino acids. V gave up 5 bases and J gave up 1 base, with 14 bases separating them. Germline assignment: CDR1 SEHNR and CDR2 FQNEAQ (reference sequence). This CDR3 reads CASSNGTTGNTEAFF. The CDR3 nucleotides read TGTGCCAGCAGCAACGGGACAACCGGGAACACTGAAGCTTTCTTT.